What follows are 3 T cell receptor beta chains derived from one specimen sequenced in a study of cytomegalovirus exposure and HLA in healthy donors. It was with 60 Vbeta and 13 Jbeta primers that the PCR ran. Data came from immunoSEQ multiplex PCR; TCRdb stores just in-frame clones and leaves some out. Among under 170,000 clones listed, 60% to 85% were seen once. Specimen: PBMCs. The origin of the receptors is a man in his forties or fifties in good health and CMV-seropositive.

The chain recombines TRBV10-2 with TRBJ1-1; D may be TRBD1 (6 bases). The CDR3 is 15 amino acids. With 3 bases removed from V and 0 bases from J, the gap between germline ends came to 11 bases. CDR1 WSHSY and CDR2 SAAADI come from the germline V gene. The CDR3 coding sequence is TGCGCCAGCAGTGACCCGAGGGGGATGAACACTGAAGCTTTCTTT. Its protein is CASSDPRGMNTEAFF.

The chain employs TRBV2 and TRBJ2-7, with unresolved D. The CDR3 has 12 residues. The germline CDR1 and CDR2 sequences are SNHLY and FYNNEI. V lost 6 bases and J lost 9, with 15 bases in between. The CDR3 is CASRLQWSRQYF. As DNA, the CDR3 is TGTGCCAGCAGGCTTCAGTGGAGCAGGCAGTACTTC. Looking up the rest from reference TRBV2 and TRBJ2-7 gives the full variable domain: EPEVTQTPSHQVTQMGQEVILRCVPISNHLYFYWYRQILGQKVEFLVSFYNNEISEKSEIFDDQFSVERPDGSNFTLKIRSTKLEDSAMYFCASRLQWSRQYFGPGTRLTVT.

This clone was observed a handful of times. The chain combines TRBV9 with TRBJ2-1; no definite D call. Trimming cost V 0 bases and J 2 bases, with 3 bases left between them. Germline CDR1 SGDLS, CDR2 YYNGEE. This CDR3 has 13 residues. The CDR3 nucleotides read TGTGCCAGCAGCGTAGCTACCTACAATGAGCAGTTCTTC. Its translation: CASSVATYNEQFF.